This T cell receptor beta chain is drawn from a study of beta chain features in type 1 diabetes. Study observations and caveats: Researchers reported that naive, central memory and Treg TCRB repertoires appeared more similar in patients than in healthy donors. TCRB CDR3s were moderately but significantly shorter in Type 1 diabetes patients in all four CD4+ subsets.

Trimming removed 1 base from V and 8 bases from J, with 20 bases in between. The germline V gene encodes CDR1 LGHNA and CDR2 YSLEER. The length of the CDR3 is 17 residues. Sequenced material consisted of expressed TCRB transcripts (all of the isolated RNA was reverse transcribed). An average near 3.57 million reads came from naive, central memory and regulatory T cell samples. The repertoire was sequenced with immunoSEQ multiplex PCR; TCRdb's copy has only in-frame clones and lacks some. The sample yields hundreds of thousands of clones, more than 13% seen once. Remarks on this clone: Its target is not known.

V and J are TRBV4-3 and TRBJ1-4; D unresolved. The specimen sequenced was naive CD4+ T cells from blood. The TCR comes from a man aged 18 to 30 with type 1 diabetes. CDR3 amino acids: CASSQGLTSAGREKLFF. The CDR3 DNA reads TGCGCCAGCAGCCAAGGTTTAACTAGCGCTGGGCGGGAAAAACTGTTTTTT.